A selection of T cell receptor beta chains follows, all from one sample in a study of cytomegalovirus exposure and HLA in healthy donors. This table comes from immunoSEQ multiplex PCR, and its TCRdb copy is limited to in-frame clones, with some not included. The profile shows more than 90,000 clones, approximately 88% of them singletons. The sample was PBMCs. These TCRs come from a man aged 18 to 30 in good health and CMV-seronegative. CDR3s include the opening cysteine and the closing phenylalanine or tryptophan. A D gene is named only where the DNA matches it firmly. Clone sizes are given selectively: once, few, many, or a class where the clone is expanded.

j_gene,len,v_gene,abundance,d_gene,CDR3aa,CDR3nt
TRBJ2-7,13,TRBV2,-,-,CASKQGYLGEQYF,TGTGCCAGCAAGCAGGGGTATCTGGGCGAGCAGTACTTC
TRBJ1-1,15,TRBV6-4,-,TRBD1,CASSLDRGGDTEAFF,TGTGCCAGCAGCCTCGACAGGGGAGGGGACACTGAAGCTTTCTTT
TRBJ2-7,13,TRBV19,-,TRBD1,CASSGTGSNEQYF,TGTGCCAGTAGTGGGACAGGGAGCAACGAGCAGTACTTC
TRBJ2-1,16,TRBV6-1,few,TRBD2,CASSELGGGAHNEQFF,TGTGCCAGCAGTGAATTGGGCGGGGGGGCCCACAATGAGCAGTTCTTC
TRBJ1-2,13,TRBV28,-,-,CASSGNGAYGYTF,TGTGCCAGCAGTGGAAATGGGGCCTATGGCTACACCTTC
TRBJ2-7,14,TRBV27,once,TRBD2,CASSFGLATYEQYF,TGTGCCAGCAGTTTTGGACTAGCCACCTACGAGCAGTACTTC
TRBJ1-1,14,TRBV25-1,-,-,CASTWIRRNTEAFF,TGTGCCAGCACCTGGATACGGAGGAACACTGAAGCTTTCTTT
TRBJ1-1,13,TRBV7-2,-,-,CASSLVFRTEAFF,TGTGCCAGCAGCTTAGTATTCCGGACTGAAGCTTTCTTT
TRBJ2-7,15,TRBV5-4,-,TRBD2,CASSGKTSGKSEQYF,TGTGCCAGCAGCGGCAAGACTAGCGGGAAGTCGGAGCAGTACTTC
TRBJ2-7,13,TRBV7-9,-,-,CALSSGSSYEQYF,TGTGCCCTAAGTTCGGGGAGCTCCTACGAGCAGTACTTC
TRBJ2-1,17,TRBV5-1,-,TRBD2,CASSSGSLAASYNEQFF,TGCGCCAGCAGCTCCGGGAGTCTAGCGGCCTCCTACAATGAGCAGTTCTTC
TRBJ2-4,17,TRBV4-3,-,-,CASSQGTRIEGYNIQYF,TGCGCCAGCAGCCAAGGAACGCGGATTGAAGGCTATAACATTCAGTACTTC
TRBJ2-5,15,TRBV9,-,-,CASSVTAGSVETQYF,TGTGCCAGCAGCGTCACGGCGGGATCTGTAGAGACCCAGTACTTC
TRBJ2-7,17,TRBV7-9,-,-,CASSLGISGRETYEQYF,TGTGCCAGCAGCTTAGGGATTTCTGGACGGGAAACCTACGAGCAGTACTTC
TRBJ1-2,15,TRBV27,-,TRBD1,CASSSTGTGAYGYTF,TGTGCCAGCAGTTCCACCGGGACAGGGGCTTATGGCTACACCTTC
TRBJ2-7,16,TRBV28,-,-,CASSQPFAGSSYEQYF,TGTGCCAGCAGTCAGCCCTTTGCCGGGAGCTCCTACGAGCAGTACTTC
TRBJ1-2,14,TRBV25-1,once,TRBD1,CASSRTGANYGYTF,TGTGCCAGCTCTCGGACAGGCGCTAACTATGGCTACACCTTC
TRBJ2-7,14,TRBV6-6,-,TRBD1,CASSLGQGANEQYF,TGTGCCAGCAGTTTGGGACAGGGGGCGAACGAGCAGTACTTC
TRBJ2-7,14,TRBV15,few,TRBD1,CATSRDRGPYEQYF,TGTGCCACCAGCAGGGACAGGGGCCCCTACGAGCAGTACTTC
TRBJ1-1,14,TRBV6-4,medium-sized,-,CASSEDTWNTEAFF,TGTGCCAGCAGTGAGGACACCTGGAACACTGAAGCTTTCTTT
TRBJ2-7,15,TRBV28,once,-,CASSPHSGNPGEQYF,TGTGCCAGCAGTCCACATAGCGGCAACCCTGGCGAGCAGTACTTC
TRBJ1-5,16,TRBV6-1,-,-,CASSEHGGLSNQPQHF,TGTGCCAGCAGTGAACACGGGGGGCTGAGCAATCAGCCCCAGCATTTT
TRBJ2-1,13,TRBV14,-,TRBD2,CASSQYLAGEQFF,TGTGCCAGCAGCCAATATCTAGCGGGTGAGCAGTTCTTC
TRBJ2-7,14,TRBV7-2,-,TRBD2,CASSFSGGTGEQYF,TGTGCCAGCAGCTTTAGCGGGGGGACGGGCGAGCAGTACTTC
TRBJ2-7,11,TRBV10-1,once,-,CASSEGDEQYF,TGCGCCAGCAGTGAAGGGGACGAGCAGTACTTC
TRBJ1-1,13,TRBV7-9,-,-,CASSKIGQLEAFF,TGTGCCAGCAGCAAAATCGGACAGCTCGAAGCTTTCTTT
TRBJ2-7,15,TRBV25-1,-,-,CASSESQLISYEQYF,TGTGCCAGCAGTGAATCACAGCTGATCTCCTACGAGCAGTACTTC
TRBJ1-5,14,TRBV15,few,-,CATRAVYSNQPQHF,TGTGCCACCAGGGCTGTATATAGCAATCAGCCCCAGCATTTT
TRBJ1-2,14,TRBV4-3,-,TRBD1,CASSQGQNSYGYTF,TGCGCCAGCAGCCAGGGACAGAATTCCTATGGCTACACCTTC
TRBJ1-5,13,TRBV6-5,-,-,CASSLTGRQPQHF,TGTGCCAGCAGTTTGACAGGCCGTCAGCCCCAGCATTTT
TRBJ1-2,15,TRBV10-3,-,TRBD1,CAISDLTGASYGYTF,TGTGCCATCAGTGATTTAACAGGGGCATCCTATGGCTACACCTTC
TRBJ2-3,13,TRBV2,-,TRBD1,CASRGQGLDTQYF,TGTGCCAGCAGGGGACAGGGTTTAGATACGCAGTATTTT